This passage covers 20 T cell receptor beta chains from one sample sequenced in a study of technical replicates of blood from a few donors. Measured with immunoSEQ multiplex PCR; TCRdb has only the in-frame clones, and not every one. The data contain tens of thousands of clones, 80% to 90% of them singletons. The sequencing sample was made of PBMCs. The receptor set was obtained from a human donor in good health. Some clones in this sample may be carry-over from other donors' samples.

This rearrangement joins TRBV5-4 to TRBJ1-2; D might be TRBD1 (6 bases). Germline V CDR1 and CDR2: SGHNT, YYREEE (reference sequence). V was cut by 4 bases and J by 4 bases, with 8 bases left in between. The CDR3 spans 12 residues. CDR3 sequence reads: CASSADSYGYTF. In DNA form, the CDR3 reads TGTGCCAGCAGCGCGGACAGCTATGGCTACACCTTC.

The chain is built from TRBV5-3 and TRBJ2-2; the D is unclear. TRBV5-3 is an ORF for which the function is uncertain. The CDR3 length is 17 residues. The V end lost 7 bases, the J end lost 6 bases, and 25 bases lay between the germline ends. Written as DNA, the CDR3 is TGTGCCAGATCCTCATCGTTTGTGAGGTTCGCCCCCGGGGAGCTGTTTTTT. It codes for CARSSSFVRFAPGELFF.

The gene calls are TRBV11-2 and TRBJ2-7; 7 bases align to TRBD1. Germline trimming cut 2 bases from V and 10 bases from J; bases unmatched to any gene: 11. The CDR3 loop spans 14 amino acids. Germline-derived CDR1 and CDR2 are SGHAT and FQNNGV. Here the CDR3 DNA reads TGTGCCAGCAGCTTACTTAGACAGGGTCCGTCCCAGTACTTC. The encoded protein is CASSLLRQGPSQYF.

V gene TRBV5-1 combines with J gene TRBJ2-1; 9 bases agree with TRBD2. This CDR3 has 16 residues. Germline V gene data show CDR1 as SGHRS and CDR2 as YFSETQ. With 4 bases clipped from V and 4 bases from J, the junction kept 9 bases outside the gene matches. As DNA, the CDR3 is TGCGCCAGCAGCATAGGAACTAGCGGGCCTTACAATGAGCAGTTCTTC. This gives the protein CASSIGTSGPYNEQFF.

This rearrangement joins TRBV20-1 to TRBJ1-1, with D unclear. Germline lookup yields CDR1 DFQATT and CDR2 SNEGSKA (reference sequence). Trimming shortened V by 6 bases and J by 8 bases, and 13 bases separated the two germline ends. This CDR3 contains 11 residues. CDR3 DNA sequence: TGCAGTGCGGAAGACGCTAGGGAAGCTTTCTTT. Protein product: CSAEDAREAFF.

CDR3 nucleotides: TGTGCCAGCAGCCCACGGGACAGGGGGGTATACTATGGCTACACCTTC. This encodes CASSPRDRGVYYGYTF. V is TRBV7-8 and J is TRBJ1-2; 11 bases map to TRBD1. The CDR3 extends over 16 amino acids. V was clipped by 5 bases and J by 3 bases; unmatched bases: 8. Germline V gives CDR1 SGHVS, CDR2 FQNEAQ.

V and J are TRBV7-9 and TRBJ1-2; TRBD1 is a possible D gene (6 bases). The CDR3 consists of 15 residues. CDR1 and CDR2 from the germline V gene are SEHNR and FQNEAQ (reference sequence). Trimming left V 1 base short and J 4 bases short, with 13 bases between. The CDR3 region has the DNA TGTGCCAGCAGCTTAGAGGCGGGGGCCGTCTATGGCTACACCTTC. It yields the protein CASSLEAGAVYGYTF.

The rearrangement uses TRBV4-3 and TRBJ2-7, with 7 bases aligning to TRBD1. The CDR3 consists of 16 residues. From germline, CDR1 is LGHNA and CDR2 YSLEER. Trimming removed 1 base from V and 7 bases from J; junction bases left unmatched: 13. CDR3 coding DNA: TGCGCCAGCAGCCAAGCCCTCTTCGACAGGGCTTATGAGCAGTACTTC. Its protein product is CASSQALFDRAYEQYF.

The CDR3 here is CASSSDWTSGGTEQYF. For the CDR3, the DNA is TGTGCCAGCAGCTCGGATTGGACTAGCGGGGGCACCGAGCAGTACTTC. V usage is TRBV7-2 and J usage is TRBJ2-7, with 13 bases aligning to TRBD2. With V trimmed by 4 bases and J by 6 bases, 9 bases remained unmatched. The CDR3 runs 16 residues. Germline V lookup: CDR1 SGHTA, CDR2 FQGNSA.

V usage is TRBV5-8 and J usage is TRBJ2-7; 7 nucleotides agree with TRBD1. Germline V lookup: CDR1 SGHTS, CDR2 YDEGEE. The CDR3 runs to 14 residues. V lost 1 base and J lost 3; bases outside the gene matches: 4. The CDR3 region is CASSLSGQSYEQYF. The CDR3 DNA follows: TGTGCCAGCAGCTTGTCGGGACAGAGCTACGAGCAGTACTTC. Complete variable domain (other parts from reference TRBV5-8 and TRBJ2-7): EAGVTQSPTHLIKTRGQQATLRCSPISGHTSVYWYQQALGLGLQFLLWYDEGEERNRGNFPPRFSGRQFPNYSSELNVNALELEDSALYLCASSLSGQSYEQYFGPGTRLTVT.

The chain is built from TRBV6-6 and TRBJ2-7; TRBD1 matches 7 bases. V dropped 3 bases and J dropped 7; count of bases not matched to a gene: 15. CDR1 is MNHNY and CDR2 is SVGAGI in the germline V gene (reference sequence). The CDR3 is made up of 16 amino acids. The CDR3, as DNA: TGTGCCAGCAGTTATCCCCTGGACAGGCCGGCCTGGGAGCAGTACTTC. Its translation: CASSYPLDRPAWEQYF.

The CDR3 sequence is CASSGSGGAGNTIYF. The CDR3, as DNA: TGTGCCAGCAGCGGATCAGGGGGCGCTGGAAACACCATATATTTT. The chain is built from TRBV6-1 and TRBJ1-3, with TRBD1 matching 8 bases. This CDR3 has 15 amino acids. CDR1 and CDR2 (germline): MNHNS, SASEGT. The V and J ends lost 6 bases and 2 bases, in that order; junction bases with no gene match: 6.

The rearrangement uses TRBV7-2 and TRBJ2-5, with TRBD2 matching over 9 bases. Germline V CDR1 and CDR2: SGHTA, FQGNSA. The CDR3 has 17 amino acids. V was clipped by 1 base and J by 5 bases; unmatched bases: 11. The CDR3: CASSLVGIAGVGETQYF. The CDR3, as DNA: TGTGCCAGCAGCTTAGTCGGGATAGCGGGAGTGGGGGAGACCCAGTACTTC.

The chain joins TRBV16 to TRBJ2-7, with D possibly matching TRBD1 (7 bases). V lost 5 bases to trimming and J lost 5 bases, with 19 bases between them. The CDR3 is 15 residues long. CDR1 KGHSY and CDR2 FQNENV come from the germline V gene. The CDR3, as DNA: TGTGCCAGCAGCTCGACAGGGACTTATGAGGACGAGCAGTACTTC. Translated: CASSSTGTYEDEQYF.

The rearrangement joins TRBV5-4 to TRBJ2-1; a weak D match, TRBD2 (5 bases). V lost 6 bases to trimming and J lost 0 bases, with 13 bases between them. Germline V gives CDR1 SGHNT, CDR2 YYREEE (reference sequence). CDR3 length equals 15 residues. The CDR3 here is CASTPRRSSYNEQFF. The CDR3 DNA is TGTGCCAGCACCCCCCGGAGGAGCTCCTACAATGAGCAGTTCTTC.

This clone has only one observation. J is TRBJ2-1 and V is TRBV6-5; D possibly corresponds to TRBD1 (6 bases). Germline CDR1 is MNHEY and CDR2 is SVGAGI. The ends were cut back, 6 bases at V and 4 bases at J, with 13 bases in the middle. The CDR3 sequence is 14 residues long. In DNA form, the CDR3 reads TGTGCCAGCAGGGAAGAGAGGGGGTACAATGAGCAGTTCTTC. Translated, it gives CASREERGYNEQFF.

To note about this clone: Germline and junction disagree at one end, which may indicate a read error. V and J are TRBV7-9 and TRBJ1-1; D call uncertain. Germline V gene sequence: CDR1 SEHNR, CDR2 FQNEAQ (reference sequence). The CDR3 totals 13 residues. CDR3 residues: CASSSQQNAEAFF. The CDR3 nucleotides read TGTGCCAGCAGCTCTCAACAGAACGCTGAAGCTTTCTTT.

The chain recombines TRBV2 with TRBJ1-5, with D unclear. The germline gives CDR1 SNHLY, CDR2 FYNNEI. The V end was cut by 7 bases, the J end by 4 bases, with 11 bases between. The CDR3 sequence is 13 residues long. The CDR3 DNA reads as TGTGCCAGCATGTATGAGAAGAATCAGCCCCAGCATTTT. Amino acids: CASMYEKNQPQHF. The whole variable domain, remainder taken from reference TRBV2 and TRBJ1-5, is EPEVTQTPSHQVTQMGQEVILRCVPISNHLYFYWYRQILGQKVEFLVSFYNNEISEKSEIFDDQFSVERPDGSNFTLKIRSTKLEDSAMYFCASMYEKNQPQHFGDGTRLSIL.

The chain couples TRBV10-3 to TRBJ2-7; the D gene is possibly TRBD2 (5 bases). V was shortened by 6 bases and J by 4 bases, with 13 bases between the two germline ends. The V gene's germline CDR1 is ENHRY and CDR2 SYGVKD. The CDR3 totals 13 residues. CDR3 sequence (DNA): TGTGCCATCAGCGAGGGAATGACTTACGAGCAGTACTTC. Encoded protein: CAISEGMTYEQYF.

This clone was detected once. The genes are TRBV10-3 and TRBJ1-1; D may be TRBD1 (6 bases). Trimming took off 2 bases at V and 4 bases at J, with 17 bases between the two ends. This CDR3 is built from 16 residues. Germline-derived CDR1 and CDR2 are ENHRY and SYGVKD. The CDR3 region is CAISEEGGRVGTEAFF. CDR3 DNA sequence: TGTGCCATCAGTGAGGAGGGGGGGCGCGTAGGCACTGAAGCTTTCTTT.